This T cell receptor beta chain was found in a study of human T cells and chemical hapten exposure. Study overall: 2% DPC applied to a 2 cm by 2 cm arm area sensitized donors.

Time point in this sample: pre-sensitization, week 0. Regarding treatment: therapeutic diphenylcyclopropenone sensitization with weekly scalp DPC. Ahead of each patch test application, blood was drawn. In its sample, this clonotype was seen a few times. Its target is unknown. Trimming left V 3 bases short and J 4 bases short, with 10 bases between. This CDR3 spans 13 amino acids. Per germline, CDR1 SEHNR and CDR2 FQNEAQ (reference sequence). TCRdb ran MiXCR on the RACE reads and lists one entry per CDR3 protein. The sample consists of fewer than 300,000 distinct CDR3 sequences, around 7.7% of them appearing once. Regarding the study as a whole: Donors' alopecia may make their immune response differ from healthy people's.

V usage is TRBV7-9 and J usage is TRBJ2-7; D unclear. The sequenced sample was whole blood, obtained in connection with sensitization to the hapten diphenylcyclopropenone (DPC). The source is a man between 18 and 35 years old with alopecia areata. Some clones in this sample may be carry-over from other donors' samples. The CDR3 region is CASSFGPPYEQYV. The CDR3 region has the DNA TGTGCCAGCAGCTTCGGGCCACCTTACGAGCAGTACGTC.